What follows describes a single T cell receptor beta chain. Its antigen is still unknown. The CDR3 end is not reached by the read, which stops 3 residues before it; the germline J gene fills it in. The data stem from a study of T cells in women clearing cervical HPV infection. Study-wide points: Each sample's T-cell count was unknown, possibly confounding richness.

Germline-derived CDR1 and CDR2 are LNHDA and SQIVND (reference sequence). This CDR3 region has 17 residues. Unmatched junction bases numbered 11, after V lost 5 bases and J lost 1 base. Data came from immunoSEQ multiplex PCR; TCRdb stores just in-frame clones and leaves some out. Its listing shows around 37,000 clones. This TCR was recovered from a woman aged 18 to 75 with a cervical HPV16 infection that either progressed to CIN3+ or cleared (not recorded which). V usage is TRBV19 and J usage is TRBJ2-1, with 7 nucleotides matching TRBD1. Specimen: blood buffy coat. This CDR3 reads CASSLGFPGQSYNEQFF. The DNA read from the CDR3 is TGTGCCAGTAGTTTAGGGTTCCCGGGACAGTCCTACAATGAG.